These 25 T cell receptor beta chains came from one sample sequenced in a study of T-cell reconstitution after alpha-beta-depleted transplantation in children. It was with unique molecular identifiers that the TCRbeta library was prepared. TCRdb redid the calling of the PCR reads with MiXCR, one entry per CDR3 protein. Of almost 400,000 distinct CDR3 sequences in the sample, around 21% were seen once. Specimen: PBMCs from the stem cell graft donor, collected from the stem cell graft. These receptors originate from a human donor who donated a stem cell graft to a child with acute myeloid leukemia.

The chain is built from TRBV4-1 and TRBJ1-2; TRBD1 matches 8 bases. The CDR3 covers 15 residues. CDR1 MGHRA and CDR2 YSYEKL come from the germline V gene. Losses at the gene ends were 0 bases for V and 8 bases for J; bases not matched to a gene: 8. DNA for the CDR3: TGCGCCAGCAGCCAAGATCAGCAGGGGGCTTGGGGCTACACCTTC. This translates into CASSQDQQGAWGYTF.

The chain carries TRBV7-6 and TRBJ2-5; 10 nucleotides line up with TRBD2. The CDR3 consists of 17 residues. Germline CDR1 reads SGHVS; CDR2 reads FNYEAQ. V lost 5 bases and J lost 4; bases outside the gene matches: 13. In nucleotides, the CDR3 is TGTGCCAGCAGCCGTACTAATTCAGCGGGAGGGCGAGAGACCCAGTACTTC. The encoded protein is CASSRTNSAGGRETQYF.

The gene calls are TRBV12-3 or TRBV12-4 and TRBJ1-5, with no clear D. Trimming cost V 0 bases and J 6 bases, with 9 bases left between them. The CDR3 is made up of 14 amino acids. CDR3 region: CASSLAPDGQPQHF. CDR3 nucleotides: TGTGCCAGCAGTTTAGCCCCGGACGGTCAGCCCCAGCATTTT.

This clonotype has a handful of counts. The chain has TRBV27 and TRBJ2-7, with a tentative D call TRBD1 (6 bases). Per the germline V gene, CDR1 is MNHEY and CDR2 is SMNVEV (reference sequence). This CDR3 has 13 residues. The V end lost 10 bases, the J end lost 0 bases, and 13 bases lay between the germline ends. This CDR3 reads CATTGTSSYEQYF. CDR3 sequence (DNA): TGTGCCACCACAGGGACGAGCTCCTACGAGCAGTACTTC.

This clonotype was found many times. V and J are TRBV25-1 and TRBJ2-7; 8 bases map to TRBD2. This CDR3 is built from 13 residues. Germline CDR1 reads MGHDK; CDR2 reads SYGVNS. V was clipped by 3 bases and J by 5 bases; unmatched bases: 3. CDR3 protein: CASSDTSGDEQYF. CDR3 in DNA: TGTGCCAGCAGTGACACTAGCGGCGACGAGCAGTACTTC.

The CDR3 loop is CASSAGLAEPPPYEQYF. The CDR3 nucleotides read TGCGCCAGCAGCGCGGGACTAGCGGAGCCACCACCGTACGAGCAGTACTTC. The chain employs TRBV5-1 and TRBJ2-7; TRBD2 matches at 11 bases. The CDR3 consists of 17 residues. Trimming at V came to 4 bases and at J to 4 bases, leaving 13 bases not matched to a gene. Germline CDR1 reads SGHRS; CDR2 reads YFSETQ.

This clonotype was recorded at least ten times. The chain uses TRBV20-1 and TRBJ2-3; D possibly corresponds to TRBD2 (5 bases). The length of the CDR3 is 20 residues. V dropped 2 bases and J dropped 1 base, with 28 bases sitting between them. Per germline, CDR1 DFQATT and CDR2 SNEGSKA (reference sequence). CDR3 in amino acids: CSARSYTRKMGVFGTDTQYF. The CDR3 coding sequence is TGCAGTGCTAGATCATACACTAGGAAGATGGGAGTCTTCGGCACAGATACGCAGTATTTT.

This clonotype was detected a few times. The J gene is TRBJ1-6, the V gene TRBV20-1; 10 bases align to TRBD1. The length of the CDR3 is 15 residues. The germline V gene encodes CDR1 DFQATT and CDR2 SNEGSKA (reference sequence). V lost 6 bases and J lost 8; bases outside the gene matches: 10. The CDR3 sequence is CSAMNPGTGDSPLHF. CDR3 bases: TGCAGTGCCATGAACCCCGGGACAGGGGATTCACCCCTCCACTTT.

The table lists this clonotype with a few counts. The chain links TRBV12-3 or TRBV12-4 to TRBJ2-7; D gene uncertain. The CDR3 has 13 residues. V lost 3 bases to trimming and J lost 3 bases, with 9 bases between them. Here the CDR3 DNA reads TGTGCCAGCAGTTTCCGCGAATACTACGAGCAGTACTTC. Encoded protein: CASSFREYYEQYF.

The V gene is TRBV4-1, the J gene TRBJ2-1; D is possibly TRBD2 (7 bases). The CDR3 spans 13 residues. V was trimmed by 3 bases and J by 8 bases, leaving 11 bases between them. The V gene's germline CDR1 is MGHRA and CDR2 YSYEKL. The CDR3 loop reads CASSQRGGDEQFF. The CDR3 bases are TGCGCCAGCAGCCAGAGGGGGGGTGATGAGCAGTTCTTC.

This chain links TRBV7-6 with TRBJ2-3, with TRBD2 identical over 9 bases. This CDR3 is built from 18 residues. V lost 5 bases, J lost 3 bases, and 15 bases stayed unmatched. The germline V gene has CDR1 SGHVS and CDR2 FNYEAQ. CDR3 nucleotide sequence: TGTGCCAGCAGCCCACTCGGGGTAGCGGGGGCGAATACAGATACGCAGTATTTT. Protein: CASSPLGVAGANTDTQYF.

With regard to this clonotype: This sequence may be a read error, since a much larger clone differs from it by one base. The chain has TRBV12-3 or TRBV12-4 and TRBJ2-3, with TRBD1 identical over 10 bases. V gave up 11 bases and J gave up 1 base; unmatched junction bases: 6. The CDR3 is made up of 14 amino acids. The CDR3: CACGGQGGTDTQYF. The CDR3 coding sequence is TGTGCCTGCGGCGGACAGGGGGGCACAGATACGCAGTATTTT.

This clonotype appeared many times. For the CDR3, the DNA is TGCGCCAGCAGCTTACACAGGGGAGATGAGCAGTTCTTC. Translated: CASSLHRGDEQFF. This rearrangement joins TRBV5-1 to TRBJ2-1, with 7 bases fitting TRBD1. Germline assignment: CDR1 SGHRS and CDR2 YFSETQ. The junction had 4 bases not matched to a gene; V was cut back by 2 bases and J by 8 bases. This CDR3 contains 13 residues.

The table lists this clonotype with many counts. This chain links TRBV7-9 with TRBJ1-5; D gene uncertain. V gave up 2 bases and J gave up 0 bases, with 8 bases separating them. Germline-derived CDR1 and CDR2 are SEHNR and FQNEAQ (reference sequence). This CDR3 has 15 amino acids. Here the CDR3 DNA reads TGTGCCAGCAGCTTAATACAGAGTAGCAATCAGCCCCAGCATTTT. Translation gives CASSLIQSSNQPQHF.

The CDR3 nucleotides read TGCAGTGCGAGCGGAATGGCGGGAGGAGTAGGCAATGAGCAGTTCTTC. This codes for CSASGMAGGVGNEQFF. The chain is built from TRBV20-1 and TRBJ2-1; 8 bases fit TRBD2. The CDR3 is 16 amino acids. Per germline, CDR1 DFQATT and CDR2 SNEGSKA (reference sequence). Germline trimming cut 6 bases from V and 6 bases from J; bases unmatched to any gene: 16.

This CDR3 is CASSTNPSGRGYNEQFF. The DNA of the CDR3 is TGCGCCAGCAGCACCAATCCTAGCGGACGGGGCTACAATGAGCAGTTCTTC. The rearrangement joins TRBV5-1 to TRBJ2-1; 7 bases line up with TRBD2. CDR3 length: 17 amino acids. Germline V gives CDR1 SGHRS, CDR2 YFSETQ. Trimming removed 4 bases from V and 3 bases from J; junction bases left unmatched: 13.

The chain links TRBV13 to TRBJ1-5; D uncertain. The germline V gene encodes CDR1 PRHDT and CDR2 FYEKMQ (reference sequence). V was pared by 2 bases and J by 0 bases, with 5 bases between. This CDR3 has 14 amino acids. The CDR3 spells CASSLYGSNQPQHF. The CDR3 bases are TGTGCCAGCAGCTTATACGGTAGCAATCAGCCCCAGCATTTT.

The chain has TRBV24-1 and TRBJ2-1; a possible D gene is TRBD2 (5 bases). The CDR3 totals 13 residues. Trimming took 9 bases from V and 4 from J, leaving 12 bases between them. From germline, CDR1 is KGHDR and CDR2 SFDVKD. CDR3 DNA: TGTGCCACCTCCCCGGGCGGGTACAATGAGCAGTTCTTC. Residues: CATSPGGYNEQFF.

The chain employs TRBV20-1 and TRBJ2-2; D is perhaps TRBD1 or TRBD2 (5 bases each). Deletions cut 2 bases from V and 6 bases from J, with 16 bases between. The CDR3 has 15 residues. Germline CDR1 DFQATT, CDR2 SNEGSKA (reference sequence). The DNA for the CDR3 is TGCAGTGCTAGACCGATGGGAGTGGGGGCCGGGGAGCTGTTTTTT. It encodes CSARPMGVGAGELFF.

The J gene is TRBJ2-5, the V gene TRBV7-8; 10 positions match TRBD2. CDR3 size: 16 residues. The germline V gene encodes CDR1 SGHVS and CDR2 FQNEAQ. V dropped 2 bases and J dropped 1; count of bases not matched to a gene: 4. CDR3 nucleotide sequence: TGTGCCAGCAGCTTAAGGACTAGCGGACCCCAAGAGACCCAGTACTTC. Translated: CASSLRTSGPQETQYF.

This clonotype has a count of ten or more. The chain couples TRBV6-5 to TRBJ1-1; possibly TRBD1 for D (6 bases). Trimming stripped 2 bases from V and 4 bases from J, with 8 bases between. The CDR3 has 13 amino acids. The germline V gene has CDR1 MNHEY and CDR2 SVGAGI. CDR3 sequence: CASSYGQSTEAFF. CDR3 DNA sequence: TGTGCCAGCAGTTACGGACAGTCCACTGAAGCTTTCTTT.

This clonotype was observed at least ten times. The rearrangement links TRBV30 to TRBJ2-1; TRBD2 might be the D (5 bases). The CDR3 totals 13 residues. Germline values: CDR1 GTSNPN, CDR2 SVGIG (reference sequence). CDR3 residues: CAGKRSSYNEQFF. CDR3 coding DNA: TGTGCTGGTAAGCGGAGCTCCTACAATGAGCAGTTCTTC. Full variable domain (remainder filled in from reference TRBV30 and TRBJ2-1): SQTIHQWPATLVQPVGSPLSLECTVEGTSNPNLYWYRQAAGRGLQLLFYSVGIGQISSEVPQNLSASRPQDRQFILSSKKLLLSDSGFYLCAGKRSSYNEQFFGPGTRLTVL.

V and J are TRBV9 and TRBJ2-3, with D maybe TRBD2 (5 bases). This CDR3 region has 16 residues. Germline V CDR1 and CDR2: SGDLS, YYNGEE. The ends were cut back, 0 bases at V and 2 bases at J, with 13 bases in the middle. The CDR3 is CASSVGENGITDTQYF. CDR3 coding DNA: TGTGCCAGCAGCGTAGGGGAGAACGGGATCACAGATACGCAGTATTTT.

This chain uses TRBV7-9 with TRBJ2-1, with TRBD1 matching 7 bases. With 5 bases clipped from V and 0 bases from J, the junction kept 4 bases outside the gene matches. Per germline, CDR1 SEHNR and CDR2 FQNEAQ (reference sequence). The CDR3 is 15 residues long. The CDR3 coding sequence is TGTGCCAGCAGCCTACAGGGGCGCTCCTACAATGAGCAGTTCTTC. Residues: CASSLQGRSYNEQFF.

This clonotype was observed many times. The chain has TRBV2 and TRBJ1-3; possible D gene TRBD1, 5 bases. This CDR3 region has 14 residues. The V and J ends lost 6 bases and 0 bases respectively, with 9 bases between them. Looked up from germline, CDR1 is SNHLY and CDR2 is FYNNEI. This chain's CDR3 is CASRNGASGNTIYF. In DNA, the CDR3 is TGTGCCAGCAGGAATGGGGCCTCTGGAAACACCATATATTTT.